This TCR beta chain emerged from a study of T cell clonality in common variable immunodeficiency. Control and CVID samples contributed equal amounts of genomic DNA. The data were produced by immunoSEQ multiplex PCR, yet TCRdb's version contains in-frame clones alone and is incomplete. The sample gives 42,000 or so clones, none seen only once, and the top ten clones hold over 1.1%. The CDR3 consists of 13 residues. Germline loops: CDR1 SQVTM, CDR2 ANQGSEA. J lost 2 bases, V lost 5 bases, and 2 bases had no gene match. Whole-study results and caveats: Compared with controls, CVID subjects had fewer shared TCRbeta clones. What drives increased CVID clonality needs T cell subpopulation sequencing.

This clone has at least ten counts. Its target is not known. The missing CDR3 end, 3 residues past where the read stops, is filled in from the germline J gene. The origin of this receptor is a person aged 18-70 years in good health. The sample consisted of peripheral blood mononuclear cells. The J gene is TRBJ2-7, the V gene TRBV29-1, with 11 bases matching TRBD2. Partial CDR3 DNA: TGCAGCGTTCTAGCGGGAGGAACCTACGAG. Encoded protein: CSVLAGGTYE. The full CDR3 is CSVLAGGTYEQYF.